The clone carrying this TCR beta chain was observed a handful of times. Its antigen is currently unknown. This sample is part of a study of blood T cells in healthy people across ages. Each donor gave roughly 9.1 milliliters of peripheral blood. For the second PCR, which ran for about 7 to 11 cycles, a sample-barcoded 5' primer and a J-beta primer mix were used. Using its own MiXCR run on the 5' RACE reads, TCRdb lists one record per CDR3 protein. The table records roughly 700,000 distinct CDR3 sequences, over 45% of them present only once. Study-level results: Relative to aged donors, long-lived donors carried more naive CD4+ cells and displayed higher diversity.

The germline V and J ends were trimmed by 1 base and 7 bases, with 10 bases remaining between them. The CDR3 is 13 residues long. Germline CDR1 SEHNR, CDR2 FQNEAQ (reference sequence). The receptor was isolated from a woman aged 55-70 years in good health. Source material: blood. The J gene is TRBJ1-2, the V gene TRBV7-9, with a weak D call TRBD1 (5 bases). The CDR3 loop is CASSLGGAAGYTF. The CDR3 DNA follows: TGTGCCAGCAGCTTAGGAGGGGCCGCTGGCTACACCTTC. Full variable domain (remainder filled in from reference TRBV7-9 and TRBJ1-2): DTGVSQNPRHKITKRGQNVTFRCDPISEHNRLYWYRQTLGQGPEFLTYFQNEAQLEKSRLLSDRFSAERPKGSFSTLEIQRTEQGDSAMYLCASSLGGAAGYTFGSGTRLTVV.